This T cell receptor (beta chain) was sequenced for a study of immune evolution from preneoplasia to lung adenocarcinoma. Study findings and constraints: T cell clonality was higher in KRAS-mutant than EGFR-mutant or wild-type nodules.

Patients had resection in Japan or China between 2014 and 2017. Only in-frame clones appear in the TCRdb table, and some are missing; sequencing was by immunoSEQ multiplex PCR. The repertoire consists of several thousand clones, with approximately 82% occurring once and the leading ten covering about a tenth. This clone was observed once. Its specificity is unknown. With 3 bases removed from V and 1 base from J, the gap between germline ends came to 9 bases. There are 14 residues in the CDR3. Germline V CDR1 and CDR2: SGHAT, FQDESV (reference sequence). The V and J genes are TRBV11-1 and TRBJ1-1; D ambiguous. The sample taken for sequencing was FFPE minimally invasive lung adenocarcinoma tissue. The TCR comes from a donor older than 65 with lung adenocarcinoma. The CDR3 region is CASSFRAPNTEAFF. CDR3 DNA sequence: TGTGCCAGCAGCTTTCGGGCTCCGAACACTGAAGCTTTCTTT.